A single sample gave rise to the 30 T cell receptor beta chains below, sequenced in a study of tumor-infiltrating lymphocytes in oesophageal squamous cell carcinoma. TCRdb re-called the PCR reads through MiXCR, storing one row per CDR3 protein. The data hold some 14,000 distinct CDR3 sequences, with under 60% observed a single time. Material for sequencing was blood. These TCRs come from a female donor with esophageal squamous cell carcinoma.

This clonotype was found many times. CDR3 bases: TGTGCCAGTAGTATGAGCCACAGCTCCTACAATGAGCAGTTCTTC. Encoded protein: CASSMSHSSYNEQFF. J is TRBJ2-1 and V is TRBV19; no definite D call. This CDR3 is built from 15 residues. Germline loops: CDR1 LNHDA, CDR2 SQIVND (reference sequence). Trimming took off 3 bases at V and 0 bases at J, with 9 bases between the two ends.

In its sample, this clonotype is medium-sized. The rearrangement uses TRBV24-1 and TRBJ2-7; D not certain. This CDR3 has 13 residues. Germline V lookup: CDR1 KGHDR, CDR2 SFDVKD. The ends were cut back, 2 bases at V and 2 bases at J, with 6 bases in the middle. The CDR3 region has the DNA TGTGCCACCAGTGATTCCACAGCCTACGAGCAGTACTTC. It is translated as CATSDSTAYEQYF.

This clonotype showed up just a few times. Because it lacks the conserved phenylalanine or tryptophan at the end, this CDR3 is likely a read error. The DNA is omitted, as the CDR3 cannot be located on it reliably, and the CDR3 follows TCRdb's listing. This CDR3 is CASTPWGVRGDYGYTFGS. V is TRBV6-1 and J is TRBJ2-7; TRBD2 was called by the table and not checked on the DNA. Germline CDR1 and CDR2: MNHNS and SASEGT. A total of 18 residues make up the CDR3, ends included.

The rearrangement uses TRBV7-8 and TRBJ2-7, with D possibly TRBD1 on 5 matching bases. Germline lookup yields CDR1 SGHVS and CDR2 FQNEAQ. V was clipped by 3 bases and J by 3 bases, with 15 bases between them. The CDR3 contains 15 residues. The CDR3: CASSLYAQGNYEQYF. The CDR3 coding sequence is TGTGCCAGCAGCTTGTATGCCCAGGGTAACTACGAGCAGTACTTC. The whole variable domain, remainder taken from reference TRBV7-8 and TRBJ2-7, is GAGVSQSPRYKVAKRGQDVALRCDPISGHVSLFWYQQALGQGPEFLTYFQNEAQLDKSGLPSDRFFAERPEGSVSTLKIQRTQQEDSAVYLCASSLYAQGNYEQYFGPGTRLTVT.

The chain recombines TRBV7-3 with TRBJ2-5; 8 nucleotides agree with TRBD2. Germline CDR1 is SGHTA and CDR2 is FQGTGA. V lost 5 bases, J lost 4 bases, and 12 bases stayed unmatched. The CDR3 has 16 residues. CDR3 in DNA: TGTGCCAGCAGCGAGTTCGGGGGGGCCGAACGAGAGACCCAGTACTTC. Amino acids: CASSEFGGAERETQYF.

There are many counts of this clonotype. The chain employs TRBV5-6 and TRBJ1-2, with D unclear. The CDR3 contains 10 residues. V lost 3 bases and J 6 bases, leaving 3 bases between the germline ends. Germline V lookup: CDR1 SGHDT, CDR2 YYEEEE. The CDR3 region is CASSSDGYTF. As DNA, the CDR3 is TGTGCCAGCAGCTCAGATGGCTACACCTTC.

The rearrangement joins TRBV6-6 to TRBJ2-7; TRBD2 agrees at 7 bases. CDR3 length: 15 amino acids. After removal of 5 bases from V and 0 bases from J, the junction contained 7 bases not matched to a gene. The V gene's germline CDR1 is MNHNY and CDR2 SVGAGI (reference sequence). The CDR3 is CASSPPGGSSYEQYF. The CDR3 nucleotides are TGTGCCAGCAGTCCCCCGGGCGGGAGCTCCTACGAGCAGTACTTC.

J is TRBJ2-6 and V is TRBV5-6; D is possibly TRBD1 (6 bases). CDR1 SGHDT and CDR2 YYEEEE come from the germline V gene. The V and J ends lost 2 bases and 2 bases respectively, with 11 bases between them. The CDR3 consists of 16 residues. The CDR3: CASSLETGTGANVLTF. The CDR3 region has the DNA TGTGCCAGCAGCTTAGAAACAGGGACTGGGGCCAACGTCCTGACTTTC. The full variable domain, in which reference TRBV5-6 and TRBJ2-6 provide the parts outside the CDR3, is DAGVTQSPTHLIKTRGQQVTLRCSPKSGHDTVSWYQQALGQGPQFIFQYYEEEERQRGNFPDRFSGHQFPNYSSELNVNALLLGDSALYLCASSLETGTGANVLTFGAGSRLTVL.

As for this clonotype: Since the CDR3 does not end with the conserved phenylalanine or tryptophan, this likely comes from a read error. The DNA is left out, because the CDR3 cannot be placed on it with certainty; the CDR3 is given as TCRdb lists it. This chain uses TRBV7-9 with TRBJ2-5. The CDR3 contains 15 residues when both ends are counted. Germline V gene lookup returns CDR1 SEHNR and CDR2 FQNEAQ (reference sequence). The CDR3 loop is CASSTETNYGYTFGS.

The chain uses TRBV12-3 or TRBV12-4 and TRBJ2-5, with 9 bases identical to TRBD1. With the DNA end fitting TRBJ2-7 better, the J assignment may be wrong. The CDR3 runs to 14 residues. The DNA for the CDR3 is TGTGCCAGCAGTACAAACAGGGGGCATGGCGAGCAGTACTTC. This sequence encodes CASSTNRGHGEQYF.

Relative to its sample, this clonotype is large. At one of its ends the junction is not consistent with the germline gene, which may arise from a read error. V and J are TRBV7-7 and TRBJ2-7; 7 nucleotides agree with TRBD1. CDR3 length: 14 amino acids. Germline V gene data show CDR1 as SSHAT and CDR2 as FNYEAQ (reference sequence). CDR3 sequence reads: CASSLGQGDYEQYF. Here the CDR3 DNA reads TGTGCTAGCAGCTTGGGGCAGGGGGACTACGAGCAGTACTTC.

This clonotype is categorized as medium-sized. The rearrangement joins TRBV6-6 to TRBJ2-7; D ambiguous. The CDR3 loop spans 16 amino acids. V lost 2 bases and J lost 2, with 16 bases in between. Per germline, CDR1 MNHNY and CDR2 SVGAGI (reference sequence). Here the CDR3 DNA reads TGTGCCAGCAGTTACAACGGGCACACCTTAACCTACGAGCAGTACTTC. As protein: CASSYNGHTLTYEQYF.

The chain uses TRBV6-8 and TRBJ2-3; D gene ambiguous. Matching the DNA end better, TRBJ2-6 makes the J call doubtful. The germline V gene has CDR1 MNHGY and CDR2 SAAAGT. There are 14 residues in the CDR3. The CDR3 region is CASSYGSGANVLTF. The CDR3 bases are TGTGCCAGCAGTTACGGCTCTGGGGCCAACGTCCTGACTTTC.

The rearrangement links TRBV28 to TRBJ2-7, with TRBD1 as a possible D gene (5 bases). The DNA matches TRBJ1-2 better at its end, which makes the J call doubtful. Germline CDR1 and CDR2: MDHEN and SYDVKM. The CDR3 runs to 12 residues. CDR3 residues: CATKKLTDGYTF. CDR3 coding DNA: TGTGCCACCAAGAAGTTGACAGACGGCTACACCTTC.

This clonotype has at least ten counts. A much bigger clone sits one base away, suggesting this may be a read error. The rearrangement links TRBV5-1 to TRBJ2-1; unclear D gene. The J call may be in error: the DNA end matches TRBJ2-7 better. The germline gives CDR1 SGHRS, CDR2 YFSETQ. The CDR3 runs to 14 residues. As DNA, the CDR3 is TGCGCCAGCAGCTTGCAGAGCTCCTACAATGAGCAGTACTTC. It specifies CASSLQSSYNEQYF.

This sequence joins TRBV7-3 and TRBJ1-6; the D is unclear. Germline CDR1 reads SGHTA; CDR2 reads FQGTGA. The CDR3 extends over 14 amino acids. V gave up 2 bases and J gave up 7 bases, with 9 bases separating them. CDR3 nucleotides: TGTGCCAGCAGCTTACTAGGGCAAAATTCACCCCTCCACTTT. As protein: CASSLLGQNSPLHF. The whole variable domain, remainder taken from reference TRBV7-3 and TRBJ1-6, is GAGVSQTPSNKVTEKGKYVELRCDPISGHTALYWYRQSLGQGPEFLIYFQGTGAADDSGLPNDRFFAVRPEGSVSTLKIQRTERGDSAVYLCASSLLGQNSPLHFGNGTRLTVT.

In its sample, this clonotype is medium-sized. The CDR3 bases are TGTGCCAGCAGCTTAACTGGGGTTGAAAAACTGTTTTTT. Encoded protein: CASSLTGVEKLFF. The chain joins TRBV7-9 to TRBJ1-4; no clear D. Germline V CDR1 and CDR2: SEHNR, FQNEAQ (reference sequence). There are 13 residues in the CDR3. With 2 bases removed from V and 7 bases from J, the gap between germline ends came to 8 bases.

This clonotype was counted only a few times. The V and J genes are TRBV7-8 and TRBJ2-1; no clear D. Per germline, CDR1 SGHVS and CDR2 FQNEAQ. This CDR3 has 16 amino acids. Trimming cost V 2 bases and J 2 bases, with 13 bases left between them. CDR3 region: CASSLLLSGPYNEQFF. CDR3 bases: TGTGCCAGCAGCTTACTCCTCTCCGGTCCCTACAATGAGCAGTTCTTC.

The chain joins TRBV27 to TRBJ2-7; D is unclear. The germline V gene has CDR1 MNHEY and CDR2 SMNVEV (reference sequence). V gave up 10 bases and J gave up 2 bases, with 15 bases separating them. This CDR3 contains 13 residues. The CDR3 nucleotides read TGTGCCACGCGCCCGTTGGGGACCTACGAGCAGTACTTC. This gives the protein CATRPLGTYEQYF.

The chain uses TRBV10-3 and TRBJ2-5; 8 positions match TRBD1. Trimming removed 10 bases from V and 1 base from J; junction bases left unmatched: 11. This CDR3 comprises 15 residues. The V gene's germline CDR1 is ENHRY and CDR2 SYGVKD. CDR3 residues: CATGQGFTFQETQYF. In DNA, the CDR3 is TGTGCCACAGGACAGGGCTTTACCTTCCAAGAGACCCAGTACTTC.

The chain employs TRBV7-6 and TRBJ1-1; D is ambiguous. The CDR3 is made up of 13 amino acids. Deletions cut 5 bases from V and 4 bases from J, with 11 bases between. In germline, CDR1 is SGHVS, CDR2 FNYEAQ. The CDR3 coding sequence is TGTGCCAGCAGCCTCAGTACCTCCACTGAAGCTTTCTTT. Encoded protein: CASSLSTSTEAFF.

In its sample, this clonotype was seen once. The V gene is TRBV7-4, the J gene TRBJ2-2; D is undetermined. The CDR3 is 15 residues long. Trimming took off 8 bases at V and 1 base at J, with 14 bases between the two ends. The germline V gene has CDR1 SGHVT and CDR2 SQSDAQ. This chain's CDR3 is CASHESGENTGELFF. The CDR3 DNA is TGTGCCAGCCATGAAAGTGGAGAGAACACCGGGGAGCTGTTTTTT.

The CDR3 is CASSPSGGSGTQYF. CDR3 DNA: TGTGCCAGCTCACCAAGCGGCGGTTCCGGGACCCAGTACTTC. The chain is built from TRBV18 and TRBJ2-7; D is possibly TRBD2 (5 bases). TRBJ2-5 explains the end of the DNA better; the J call may be wrong. The CDR3 runs to 14 residues. Per germline, CDR1 KGHSH and CDR2 LQKENI.

The chain couples TRBV11-2 to TRBJ1-2; the D is unclear. The germline V gene has CDR1 SGHAT and CDR2 FQNNGV. The V gene lost 6 bases and the J gene lost 8 bases, with 19 bases spanning the gap. The CDR3 has 14 residues. The CDR3 nucleotides read TGTGCCAGCAGTATGGAACTAAGAGGATTAGGCTACACCTTC. This encodes CASSMELRGLGYTF.

This clonotype was seen at least ten times. This chain uses TRBV5-4 with TRBJ1-4, with 8 bases fitting TRBD1. V lost 4 bases, J lost 4 bases, and 6 bases stayed unmatched. The CDR3 has 15 residues. CDR1 SGHNT and CDR2 YYREEE come from the germline V gene (reference sequence). CDR3 residues: CASSPGTGRNEKLFF. As DNA, the CDR3 is TGTGCCAGCAGCCCCGGGACAGGACGTAATGAAAAACTGTTTTTT.

The table lists this clonotype with a few counts. The V gene is TRBV7-6, the J gene TRBJ2-3, with 13 bases identical to TRBD2. J lost 14 bases, V lost 6 bases, and 20 bases had no gene match. Looked up from germline, CDR1 is SGHVS and CDR2 is FNYEAQ. CDR3 length: 17 residues. The CDR3, as DNA: TGTGCCAGCAGACCTACTAGCGGGGGGGCGAACACCGGGGAGCTGTATTTT. It codes for CASRPTSGGANTGELYF.

This chain uses TRBV24-1 with TRBJ2-3; the match to TRBD2 covers 14 bases. The J call could be wrong; TRBJ2-7 is a better fit for the DNA end. Germline loops: CDR1 KGHDR, CDR2 SFDVKD. This CDR3 is built from 14 residues. The CDR3 region has the DNA TGTGCCACCGCCGGGACTAGCGGGAGTAATGAGCAGTACTTC. It codes for CATAGTSGSNEQYF.

The chain carries TRBV12-3 or TRBV12-4 and TRBJ2-6; D is ambiguous. This CDR3 has 16 residues. V was shortened by 5 bases and J by 0 bases, with 11 bases between the two germline ends. DNA for the CDR3: TGTGCCAGCAGTGACAAGGAGTCCTCTGGGGCCAACGTCCTGACTTTC. Its translation: CASSDKESSGANVLTF.

The CDR3 DNA reads TGTGCCAGCAGACCGACAGGGAGGGCAGATACGCAGTATTTT. It codes for CASRPTGRADTQYF. The chain is built from TRBV12-3 or TRBV12-4 and TRBJ2-3; D possibly uses TRBD1 or TRBD2 (7 bases each). The CDR3 runs 14 residues. V shed 6 bases and J shed 4 bases, with 14 bases lying between them.

The chain has TRBV6-5 and TRBJ2-7, with D hard to call. V lost 2 bases, J lost 7 bases, and 6 bases lay in between. Germline CDR1 reads MNHEY; CDR2 reads SVGAGI. This CDR3 spans 11 amino acids. In nucleotides, the CDR3 is TGTGCCAGCAGTTACGTCGATGAGCAGTACTTC. As protein: CASSYVDEQYF.